This T cell receptor beta chain appears in the sequencing data of a study of CD8 T cells in ankylosing spondylitis. Study-level points and caveats: Within matched ankylosing spondylitis synovial fluid, disease-linked clones were reportedly significantly enriched. Apparently characteristic of ankylosing spondylitis blood was a TCR beta motif (fewer than 10 highly homologous variants).

This clonotype came up a few times. Its antigen is currently unknown. The trim removed 6 bases at V and 3 bases at J, leaving 6 bases unmatched. CDR3 size: 14 residues. CDR1 is DFQATT, CDR2 SNEGSKA, per germline (reference sequence). Each TCR beta library was made by quantitative 5'-RACE that incorporated molecular barcodes. Using its own MiXCR run on the 5' RACE reads, TCRdb lists one record per CDR3 protein. This sample carries around 90,000 distinct CDR3 sequences, around 30% of them seen once, and the ten largest clones take roughly 60%. The chain couples TRBV20-1 to TRBJ2-7, with 12 bases that match TRBD2. The sequenced sample was blood, either unsorted or a sorted T cell fraction (not recorded which). The sequence was collected from a male donor with ankylosing spondylitis or in good health (not recorded which). In DNA, the CDR3 is TGCAGTGCAACCGGACTAGCGGGATACTACGAGCAGTACTTC. Amino acids: CSATGLAGYYEQYF.